This T cell receptor (beta chain) was recorded in a study of T cell clonality in common variable immunodeficiency. General study points: CVID subjects showed higher TCRbeta clonality than healthy controls. Common variable immunodeficiency TCR beta sequences reportedly had fewer deletions and N-nucleotide insertions.

The V gene lost 4 bases and the J gene lost 1 base, with 10 bases spanning the gap. The CDR3 sequence is 14 residues long. The germline V gene has CDR1 SNHLY and CDR2 FYNNEI. A word on this clone: Its antigen is currently unknown. The sequenced fragment ends 3 residues before the CDR3 boundary, so the rest is inferred from the germline J gene.

TCRdb keeps only in-frame clones here, not all; method: immunoSEQ multiplex PCR. The data show about 17,000 clones, with none appearing a single time. The TCR sequence derives from a human donor with common variable immunodeficiency. This chain joins TRBV2 and TRBJ1-1, with D uncertain. Sequences were obtained from peripheral blood mononuclear cells. CDR3 DNA (partial): TGTGCCAGCAGTGCTGCGACACAGAACACTGAA. As protein: CASSAATQNTE. Given in full, the CDR3 is CASSAATQNTEAFF.